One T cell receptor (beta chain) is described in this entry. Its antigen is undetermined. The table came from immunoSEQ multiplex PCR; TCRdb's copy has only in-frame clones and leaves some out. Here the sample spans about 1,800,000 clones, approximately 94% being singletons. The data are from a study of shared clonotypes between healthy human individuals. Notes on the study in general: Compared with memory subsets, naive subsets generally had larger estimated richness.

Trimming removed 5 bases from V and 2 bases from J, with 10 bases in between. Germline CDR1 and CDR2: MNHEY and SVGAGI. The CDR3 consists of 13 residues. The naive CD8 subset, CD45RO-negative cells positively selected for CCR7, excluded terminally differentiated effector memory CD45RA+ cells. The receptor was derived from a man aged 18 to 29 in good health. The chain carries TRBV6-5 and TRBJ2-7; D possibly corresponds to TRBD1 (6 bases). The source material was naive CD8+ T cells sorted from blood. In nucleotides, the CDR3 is TGTGCCAGCAGTCCCGACAGGACCTACGAGCAGTACTTC. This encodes CASSPDRTYEQYF.